A selection of T cell receptor beta chains follows, all from one sample in a study of CD8+CD57+ T cells in acquired aplastic anemia. TCRdb ran MiXCR on the reads and lists one entry per CDR3 protein. The sample consists of 150,000 to 180,000 distinct CDR3 sequences, just over 50% of them appearing once. The sample taken for sequencing was sorted CD4+, CD8+, or CD8+CD57+ T cells (not recorded which) from PBMCs. All receptors derive from a human donor with aplastic anemia. Each CDR3 is given with its conserved first and last residue. D genes are given only for firm matches. A clone size is listed for some rows: how often the clone was seen (once, few, many), or a class if it is expanded.

v_call	clone_size	j_call	d_call	cdr3_nt	cdr3_aa
TRBV2	.	TRBJ2-5	.	TGTGCCAGCAGTGAAGGACTCAGGGCCCAAGAGACCCAGTACTTC	CASSEGLRAQETQYF
TRBV5-4	.	TRBJ2-3	TRBD2	TGTGCCAGCAGCTTGTTGGGCGGGGGGGCTGCAGATACGCAGTATTTT	CASSLLGGGAADTQYF
TRBV7-9	.	TRBJ1-2	.	TGTGCCAGCAGCAGAGTGGGCTACACCTTC	CASSRVGYTF
TRBV20-1	few	TRBJ2-5	TRBD2	TGCAGTGCTACTAGCGGGGGGCAAGAGACCCAGTACTTC	CSATSGGQETQYF
TRBV29-1	.	TRBJ1-1	.	TGCAGCGGCACCCGGGACACTGAAGCTTTCTTT	CSGTRDTEAFF
TRBV6-1	.	TRBJ2-2	TRBD2	TGTGCCAGCAGCCCGACTAGCCCCGGGGAGCTGTTTTTT	CASSPTSPGELFF
TRBV7-6	many	TRBJ2-3	.	TGTGCCAGCAGCTTAAACAGGGCCACAGATACGCAGTATTTT	CASSLNRATDTQYF
TRBV5-5	once	TRBJ1-6	.	TGTGCCAGCAGCTTGGACCGACAGCGACAGCATTCACCCCTCCACTTT	CASSLDRQRQHSPLHF
TRBV7-3	.	TRBJ1-6	.	TGTGCCAGCAGCCCCCGGACCCGAGGATCACCCCTCCACTTT	CASSPRTRGSPLHF
TRBV20-1	medium-sized	TRBJ1-5	.	TGCAGTGCTAGCGCCGCTAATCAGCCCCAGCATTTT	CSASAANQPQHF
TRBV10-3	.	TRBJ2-1	TRBD2	TGTGCCATCAGGGCGACTGGCGGGGGGGCCTCCTACAATGAGCAGTTCTTC	CAIRATGGGASYNEQFF
TRBV7-6	many	TRBJ2-5	TRBD1	TGTGCCAGCAGCCAAGACAGGGCCAGGGAGACCCAGTACTTC	CASSQDRARETQYF
TRBV2	.	TRBJ2-1	.	TGTGCCAGCAGTGAGAAACTAGTTCTCTACAATGAGCAGTTCTTC	CASSEKLVLYNEQFF
TRBV11-2	many	TRBJ2-3	.	TGTGCCAGCAGCTTAGAATTGCGGGAACGTCGAGATACGCAGTATTTT	CASSLELRERRDTQYF
TRBV4-1	many	TRBJ2-7	TRBD2	TGCGCCAGCAGCTCTCTGGCGGGAGTCTACGAGCAGTACTTC	CASSSLAGVYEQYF
TRBV29-1	many	TRBJ2-7	.	TGCAGCGTTGTTACAGGGAACGAGCAGTACTTC	CSVVTGNEQYF
TRBV25-1	.	TRBJ2-1	TRBD2	TGTGCCAGCAGTAGAGGCATAGCGGGGGGCAATGAGCAGTTCTTC	CASSRGIAGGNEQFF
TRBV20-1	few	TRBJ2-7	.	TGCAGTGCTAGAGATGGAACAGGGCCAATCTACGAGCAGTACTTC	CSARDGTGPIYEQYF
TRBV4-2	few	TRBJ2-1	.	TGTGCCAGCAGCCCGGAGGGGCAGGGGCCTGTGGGATCCTACAATGAGCAGTTCTTC	CASSPEGQGPVGSYNEQFF
TRBV7-9	.	TRBJ2-7	.	TGTGCCAGCAGCGTCAGAGATATAACCTACGAGCAGTACTTC	CASSVRDITYEQYF
TRBV7-9	many	TRBJ2-3	.	TGTGCCAGCCCGCCCCCTGACAGAAGCACAGATACGCAGTATTTT	CASPPPDRSTDTQYF
TRBV28	many	TRBJ1-5	.	TGTGCCAGCAGTCCCGGGGGGGGACAGCATTTT	CASSPGGGQHF
TRBV7-2	once	TRBJ1-1	.	TGTGCCAGCAGCCGTGGTTTGATCGAAGCTTTCTTT	CASSRGLIEAFF
TRBV20-1	once	TRBJ1-1	.	TGCAGTGCTAGGTCCCCCGGGGGGGGGTTGAACACTGAAGCTTTCTTT	CSARSPGGGLNTEAFF
TRBV12-3/TRBV12-4	.	TRBJ1-2	TRBD1	TGTGCCAGCAGTTTGCCAGGGGGTAAGGGCTACACCTTC	CASSLPGGKGYTF
TRBV9	many	TRBJ2-5	TRBD2	TGTGCCAGCAGCGCGCGGGGGGCAAGGGAAGAGACCCAGTACTTC	CASSARGAREETQYF
TRBV2	few	TRBJ2-2	.	TGTGCCAGCAGTGAAGGGTTGACCGGGGAGCCGTTTTTT	CASSEGLTGEPFF
TRBV19	few	TRBJ2-7	TRBD1	TGTGCCAGTTCGCAGGGGGCTTACGAGCAGTACTTC	CASSQGAYEQYF
TRBV2	many	TRBJ2-7	TRBD1	TGTGCCAGCAGTCGGGGCAGGGGGCTGCGAGAGCAGTACTTC	CASSRGRGLREQYF
TRBV20-1	few	TRBJ1-1	TRBD1	TGCAGTGCTAGAGGGACAGGGGACACTGAAGCTTTCTTT	CSARGTGDTEAFF
TRBV27	.	TRBJ2-7	TRBD1	TGTGCCAGCAGACAGACAGGGGATGGCTCCTACGAGCAGTACTTC	CASRQTGDGSYEQYF
TRBV11-2	.	TRBJ2-7	.	TGTGCCAGCAGCCGAGGGACGGACCAAAGCTATAGGAAGTACTTC	CASSRGTDQSYRKYF
TRBV19	once	TRBJ1-2	TRBD1	TGTGCCAGTACCCGGCTCGACAGGGAAGGTGGCTACACCTTC	CASTRLDREGGYTF
TRBV12-3/TRBV12-4	many	TRBJ2-7	TRBD2	TGTGCCAGCAGTCAAAGAGACGGGACTACCAATTACGAGCAGTACTTC	CASSQRDGTTNYEQYF
TRBV2	.	TRBJ2-7	TRBD1	TGTGCCAGCAGTTACTGGAGACAGGGGTACGAGCAGTACTTC	CASSYWRQGYEQYF
TRBV7-6	many	TRBJ2-1	TRBD2	TGTGCCAGCAGCTTCCTAGCGGGGGAGTCCTACAATGAGCAGTTCTTC	CASSFLAGESYNEQFF
TRBV20-1	.	TRBJ2-1	.	TGCAGTGCTAGATCCAATGAGCAGTTCTTC	CSARSNEQFF
TRBV29-1	few	TRBJ2-6	.	TGCAGCGTTGCAGGGACTGGGGCCAACGTCCTGACTTTC	CSVAGTGANVLTF
TRBV2	.	TRBJ2-3	TRBD2	TGTGCCAGCACTGGTATAAGCGGGAAGATAGATACGCAGTATTTT	CASTGISGKIDTQYF
TRBV7-9	.	TRBJ1-2	.	TGTGCCAGTCGATCCACAGGGCCTGGCTACACCTTC	CASRSTGPGYTF